This T cell receptor (beta chain) was identified in a study of OX40 agonist ivuxolimab in advanced cancers. CDR3 length: 14 residues. V lost 0 bases, J lost 3 bases, and 7 bases lay in between. The table came from immunoSEQ multiplex PCR; TCRdb's copy has only in-frame clones and leaves some out. Of about 79,000 clones in the sample, about 89% were seen once. This chain links TRBV5-7 with TRBJ1-5; D is ambiguous. TRBV5-7 is designated an ORF whose function remains uncertain. This receptor was identified in an adult with an advanced solid tumor such as melanoma, head and neck, liver or kidney cancer. The input for sequencing was CD4+ or CD8+ T cells sorted from blood, taken in a trial of the OX40 agonist ivuxolimab. The CDR3: CASSLDPFNQPQHF. DNA for the CDR3: TGTGCCAGCAGCTTGGACCCCTTCAATCAGCCCCAGCATTTT.